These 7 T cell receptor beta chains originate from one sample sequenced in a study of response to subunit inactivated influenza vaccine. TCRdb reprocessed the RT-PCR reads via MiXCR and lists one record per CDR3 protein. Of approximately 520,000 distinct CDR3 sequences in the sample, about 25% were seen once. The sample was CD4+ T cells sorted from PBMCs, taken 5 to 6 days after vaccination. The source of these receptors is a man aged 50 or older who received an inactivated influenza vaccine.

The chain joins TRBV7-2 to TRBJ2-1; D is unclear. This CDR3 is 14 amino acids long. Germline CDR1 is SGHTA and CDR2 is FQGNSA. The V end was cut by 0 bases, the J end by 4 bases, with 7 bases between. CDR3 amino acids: CASSLALRYNEQFF. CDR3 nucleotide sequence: TGTGCCAGCAGCTTAGCGCTGAGGTACAATGAGCAGTTCTTC.

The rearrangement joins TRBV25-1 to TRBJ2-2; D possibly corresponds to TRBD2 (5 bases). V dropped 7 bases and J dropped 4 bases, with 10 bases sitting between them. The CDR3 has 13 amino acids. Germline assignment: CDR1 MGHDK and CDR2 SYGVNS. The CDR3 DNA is TGTGCCAGCATCCGGGGTGGCACCGGGGAGCTGTTTTTT. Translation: CASIRGGTGELFF.

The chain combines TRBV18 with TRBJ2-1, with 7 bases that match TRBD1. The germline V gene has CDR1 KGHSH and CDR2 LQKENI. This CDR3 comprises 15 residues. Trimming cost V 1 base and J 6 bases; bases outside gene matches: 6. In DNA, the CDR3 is TGTGCCAGCTCACCACGTACAGGGGTGGTCAATGAGCAGTTCTTC. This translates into CASSPRTGVVNEQFF.

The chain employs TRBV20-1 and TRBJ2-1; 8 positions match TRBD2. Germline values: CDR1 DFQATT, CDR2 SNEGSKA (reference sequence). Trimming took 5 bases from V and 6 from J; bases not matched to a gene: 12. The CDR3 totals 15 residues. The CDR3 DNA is TGCAGTGCTGCCTCACCGAGCGGGAGCTTCAATGAGCAGTTCTTC. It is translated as CSAASPSGSFNEQFF.

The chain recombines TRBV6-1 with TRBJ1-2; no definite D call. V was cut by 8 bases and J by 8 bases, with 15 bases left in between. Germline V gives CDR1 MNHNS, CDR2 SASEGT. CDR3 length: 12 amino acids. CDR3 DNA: TGTGCCAGCGAAGAGGACCACGGAGGCTACACCTTC. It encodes CASEEDHGGYTF.

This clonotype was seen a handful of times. The CDR3 is CASSSSRGGRPREQFF. CDR3 sequence (DNA): TGTGCCAGCAGTTCGTCCCGGGGCGGCCGTCCACGCGAGCAGTTCTTC. The chain couples TRBV28 to TRBJ2-1, with D perhaps given as TRBD1 or TRBD2 (5 bases each). V shed 4 bases and J shed 10 bases, with 23 bases lying between them. The germline V gene has CDR1 MDHEN and CDR2 SYDVKM. The CDR3 loop spans 16 amino acids.

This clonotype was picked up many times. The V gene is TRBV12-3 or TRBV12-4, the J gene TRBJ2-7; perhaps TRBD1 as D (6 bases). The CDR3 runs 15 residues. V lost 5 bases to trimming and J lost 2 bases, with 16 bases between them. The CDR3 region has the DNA TGTGCCAGCAGTCATAACCCGACAGGTCCCTACGAGCAGTACTTC. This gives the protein CASSHNPTGPYEQYF.